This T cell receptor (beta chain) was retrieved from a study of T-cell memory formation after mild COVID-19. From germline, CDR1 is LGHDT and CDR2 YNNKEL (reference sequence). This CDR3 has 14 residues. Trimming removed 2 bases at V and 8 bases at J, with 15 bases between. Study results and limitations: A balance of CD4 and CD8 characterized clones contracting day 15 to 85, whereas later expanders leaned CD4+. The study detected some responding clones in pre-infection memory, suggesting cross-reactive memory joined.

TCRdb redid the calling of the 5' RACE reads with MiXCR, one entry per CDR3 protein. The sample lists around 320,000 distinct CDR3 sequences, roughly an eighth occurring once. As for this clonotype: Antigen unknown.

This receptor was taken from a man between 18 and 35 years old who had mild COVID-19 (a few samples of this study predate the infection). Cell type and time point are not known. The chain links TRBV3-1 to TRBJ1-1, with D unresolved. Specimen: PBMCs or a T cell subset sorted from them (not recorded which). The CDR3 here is CASSQSEAGVEAFF. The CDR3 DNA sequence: TGTGCCAGCAGCCAATCCGAGGCCGGTGTGGAAGCTTTCTTT.